The sequence of this TCR beta chain was determined in a study of human T cells and chemical hapten exposure. Overall study context: Patients were given diphenylcyclopropenone on the scalp weekly across the approximately 24-week study.

Each CDR3 protein is one row after TCRdb ran MiXCR on the RACE reads. The sample has around 380,000 distinct CDR3 sequences; approximately 5.8% are singletons. The CDR3 has 20 residues. J gave up 4 bases and V 0 bases, and 15 bases lay outside the gene matches. Germline V gene sequence: CDR1 SGHTA, CDR2 FQGNSA. The time point here: pre-sensitization, week 0. The treatment is: therapeutic diphenylcyclopropenone sensitization with weekly scalp DPC. This clonotype was observed a handful of times. The clonotype comes from a woman between 18 and 29 years old with alopecia areata. Some clones in this sample may be carry-over from other donors' samples. The V call is TRBV7-2, the J call TRBJ2-2, with 9 bases aligning to TRBD1. The source was whole blood, collected in connection with sensitization to the hapten diphenylcyclopropenone (DPC). The CDR3 here is CASSLAGTGMVFSGTGELFF. The CDR3 DNA follows: TGTGCCAGCAGCTTAGCCGGGACAGGGATGGTTTTTTCGGGCACCGGGGAGCTGTTTTTT.